The TCR beta chain described here comes from a study of CD8+CD57+ T cells in acquired aplastic anemia (dated by TCRdb to the late 2010s). Turning to the overall study: On average, sorted CD4+ and CD8+ cells yielded approximately 3 ug of extracted DNA, with a range of about 0.19 to 30 ug. CD8+CD57+ expansion was defined as frequency above the mean frequency observed in healthy subjects.

Overall study results and their limits: Although twenty-nine CD8+ CDR3 sequences were shared by patients and controls, these sequences appeared highly expressed in patients and within the immunodominant clones of patients. Patients and healthy controls showed no significant difference in CD8+ Simpson's diversity (P=0.060).

Patients chosen for sequencing had shown expansion of CD8+CD57+ cells by flow cytometry. Every patient had a diagnosis of severe acquired aplastic anemia based on International Study of Aplastic Anemia and Agranulocytosis and Camitta criteria. Patients had received no therapy at the time of blood sampling. The study deep-sequenced TCR repertoires of sorted CD4+ and CD8+ blood T cells from severe aplastic anemia patients and healthy subjects. Patients were enrolled under clinicaltrials.gov protocols 00001620, 01623167, 00001397, 00071045, 00081523 and 00961064 in the USA. Ficoll-Paque density gradient centrifugation was used to isolate peripheral blood mononuclear cells. Before DNA was extracted, CD4+ and CD8+ T cells were sorted using either FACS or magnetic beads. Profiling of TCR beta VDJ combinations and CDR3 sequences used genomic DNA as the template. An Illumina HiSeq 2000 was used for TCR repertoire sequencing. Turning to the authors' computational methods: Repertoires were assessed using TRBV/TRBJ rearrangement plots, CDR3 size and DJ length profiles, and Simpson's diversity index. Whichever DNA sequence was most abundant in the deep sequencing data was defined as the immunodominant clone. CDR3 amino acid sequences were checked for sharing across subjects and were also compared against the VDJdb database and published repertoires. TCRdb ran its own pipeline on the public reads, namely fastp trimming at Q25 and MiXCR clone calling, and kept in-frame beta chains. Identical CDR3 proteins give one entry, which carries the most common genes and DNA. TCRdb, rather than the study authors, made the V and J calls. The sample includes about 160,000 distinct CDR3 sequences, with 40% to 50% observed a single time. About 2.6% of the sample is in the top ten clones.

Including cysteine and phenylalanine, the CDR3 has 15 amino acids. Only the CDR3 DNA stays, 45 bases, in frame from base 1. Reading the germline V gene gives CDR1 MGHDK and CDR2 SYGVNS. From V the trimming removes 3 bases and from J it removes 6 bases, while the gene matches leave 7 bases of the junction unaccounted for. As concerns this clonotype: The antigen it binds to is not known. Base qualities are missing; no much larger clone stands one base away.

This TCR was sampled from a human donor with aplastic anemia. The V gene is TRBV25-1 and the J gene is TRBJ2-3; 9 middle bases align to TRBD2. The sequencing sample was made of sorted CD4+, CD8+, or CD8+CD57+ T cells (not recorded which) from PBMCs. CDR3 region: CASSDSGGGGDTQYF. The nucleotides read TGTGCCAGCAGTGATAGCGGGGGCGGGGGGGATACGCAGTATTTT.